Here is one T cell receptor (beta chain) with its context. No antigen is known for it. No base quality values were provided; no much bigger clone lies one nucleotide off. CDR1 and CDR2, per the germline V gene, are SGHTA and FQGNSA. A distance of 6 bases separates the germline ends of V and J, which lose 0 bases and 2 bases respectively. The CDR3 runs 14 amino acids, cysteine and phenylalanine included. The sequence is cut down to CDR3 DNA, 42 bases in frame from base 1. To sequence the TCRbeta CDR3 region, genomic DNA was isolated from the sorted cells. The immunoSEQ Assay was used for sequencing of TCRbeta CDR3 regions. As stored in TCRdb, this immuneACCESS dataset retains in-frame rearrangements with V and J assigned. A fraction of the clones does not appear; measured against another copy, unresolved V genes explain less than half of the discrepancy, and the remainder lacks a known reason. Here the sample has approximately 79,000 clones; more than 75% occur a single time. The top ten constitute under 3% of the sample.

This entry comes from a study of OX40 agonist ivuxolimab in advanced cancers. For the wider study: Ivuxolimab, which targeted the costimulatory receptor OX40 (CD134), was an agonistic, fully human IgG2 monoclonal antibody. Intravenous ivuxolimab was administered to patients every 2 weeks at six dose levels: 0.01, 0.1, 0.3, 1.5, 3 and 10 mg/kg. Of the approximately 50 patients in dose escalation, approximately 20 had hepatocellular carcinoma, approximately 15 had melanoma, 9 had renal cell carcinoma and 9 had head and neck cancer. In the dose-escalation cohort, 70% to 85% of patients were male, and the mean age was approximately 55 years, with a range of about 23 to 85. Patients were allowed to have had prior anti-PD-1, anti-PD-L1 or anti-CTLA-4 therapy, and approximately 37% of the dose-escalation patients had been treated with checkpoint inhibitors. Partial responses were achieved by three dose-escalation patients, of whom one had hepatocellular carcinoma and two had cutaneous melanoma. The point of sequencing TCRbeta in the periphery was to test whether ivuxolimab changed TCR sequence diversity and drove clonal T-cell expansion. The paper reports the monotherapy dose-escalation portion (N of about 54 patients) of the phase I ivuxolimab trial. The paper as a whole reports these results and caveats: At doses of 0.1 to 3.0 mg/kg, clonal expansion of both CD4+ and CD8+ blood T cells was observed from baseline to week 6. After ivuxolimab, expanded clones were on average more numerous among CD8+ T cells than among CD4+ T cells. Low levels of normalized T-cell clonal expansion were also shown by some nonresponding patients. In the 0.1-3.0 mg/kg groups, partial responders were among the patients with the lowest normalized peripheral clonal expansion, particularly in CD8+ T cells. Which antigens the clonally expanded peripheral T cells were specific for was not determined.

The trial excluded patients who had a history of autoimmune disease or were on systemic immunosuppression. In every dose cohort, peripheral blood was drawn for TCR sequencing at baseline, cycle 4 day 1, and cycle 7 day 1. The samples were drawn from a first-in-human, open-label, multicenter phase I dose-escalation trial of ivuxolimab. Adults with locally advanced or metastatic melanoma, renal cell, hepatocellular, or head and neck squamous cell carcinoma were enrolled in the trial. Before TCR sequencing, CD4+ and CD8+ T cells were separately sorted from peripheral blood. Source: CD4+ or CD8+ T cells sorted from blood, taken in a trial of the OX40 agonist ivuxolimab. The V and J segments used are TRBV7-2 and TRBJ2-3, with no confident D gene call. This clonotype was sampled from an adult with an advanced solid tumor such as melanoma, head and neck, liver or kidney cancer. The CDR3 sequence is CASSLAPHTDTQYF. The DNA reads TGTGCCAGCAGCTTAGCCCCCCACACAGATACGCAGTATTTT.